This T cell receptor (beta chain) was retrieved from a study of blood T cell repertoires in COVID-19. This CDR3 is 16 amino acids long. V was pared by 6 bases and J by 1 base, with 18 bases between. Germline V gene sequence: CDR1 SGHNT, CDR2 YYREEE (reference sequence). Assay used: immunoSEQ multiplex PCR; TCRdb lists only in-frame clones, some missing. This table holds some 160,000 clones, around 90% found once. The sequenced sample was peripheral blood. V gene TRBV5-4 combines with J gene TRBJ2-3; D possibly corresponds to TRBD1 (5 bases). This clonotype was sampled from a woman of 80 years or more with COVID-19, enrolled during active disease. The CDR3 DNA reads as TGTGCCAGCAACCAAGGGGAACGGGCTGGCACAGATACGCAGTATTTT. Amino acid sequence: CASNQGERAGTDTQYF.